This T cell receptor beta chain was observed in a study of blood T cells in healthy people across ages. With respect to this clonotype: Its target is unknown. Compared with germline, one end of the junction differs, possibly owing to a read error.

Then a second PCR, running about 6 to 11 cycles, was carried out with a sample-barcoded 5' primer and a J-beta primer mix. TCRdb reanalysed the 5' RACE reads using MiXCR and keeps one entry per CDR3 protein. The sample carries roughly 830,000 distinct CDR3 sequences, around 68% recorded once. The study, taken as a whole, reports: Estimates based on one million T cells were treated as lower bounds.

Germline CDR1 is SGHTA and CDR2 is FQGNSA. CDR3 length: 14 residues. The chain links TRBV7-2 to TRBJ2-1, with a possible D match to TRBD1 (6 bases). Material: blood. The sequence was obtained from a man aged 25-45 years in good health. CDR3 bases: TGTGCCGGCAGCCCAGGGACACAATACAATGAGCAGTTCTTC. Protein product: CAGSPGTQYNEQFF.